Listed here are 2 T cell receptor beta chains from one sample, sequenced in a study of regulatory T cells in long-lasting Graves disease. Building of the TCR beta libraries involved iRepertoire HTBI primers and Arm-PCR of CDR3 regions. TCRdb used MiXCR to reprocess the multiplex PCR reads, holding one entry per CDR3 protein. Of approximately 440,000 distinct CDR3 sequences listed, around a quarter are singletons. Regarding time point: persistent/refractory GD, antithyroid drugs over 5 years with positive TRAb. After RNA was extracted from PBMCs, the TCR library was made from it. The sequences come from peripheral blood mononuclear cells (PBMCs), collected when the disease was refractory, from a patient treated with antithyroid drugs. Receptors originate from a female donor with Graves disease.

This clonotype appeared a few times. V and J are TRBV5-1 and TRBJ1-2, with TRBD1 matching over 10 bases. Germline-derived CDR1 and CDR2 are SGHRS and YFSETQ. This CDR3 has 15 amino acids. The trim removed 0 bases at V and 9 bases at J, leaving 8 bases unmatched. CDR3 residues: CASSLVGTGESRYTF. The CDR3 bases are TGCGCCAGCAGCTTGGTGGGGACAGGGGAGTCGCGCTACACCTTC.

This clonotype has a count of ten or more. The chain has TRBV6-1 and TRBJ1-1, with TRBD1 as a possible D gene (6 bases). Germline loops: CDR1 MNHNS, CDR2 SASEGT. With 5 bases removed from V and 1 base from J, the gap between germline ends came to 14 bases. The CDR3 runs 15 residues. The CDR3 DNA sequence: TGTGCCAGCAGTACTTACAGGGTAGGGAACACTGAAGCTTTCTTT. This encodes CASSTYRVGNTEAFF.